What follows are 2 T cell receptor beta chains derived from one specimen sequenced in a study of blood T cell repertoires in COVID-19. Data came from immunoSEQ multiplex PCR; TCRdb stores just in-frame clones and leaves some out. The data hold 95,000 to 150,000 clones, with roughly 88% observed a single time. The specimen sequenced was peripheral blood. Every receptor here comes from a human donor in a cohort sampled during active COVID-19.

V and J are TRBV24-1 and TRBJ2-5, with D perhaps matching TRBD1 (7 bases). This CDR3 is built from 16 residues. The germline V gene has CDR1 KGHDR and CDR2 SFDVKD. V lost 5 bases and J 3 bases, leaving 18 bases between the germline ends. CDR3 in DNA: TGTGCCACCAGTGGAGGGGCGGGACAGAGAAAAGAGACCCAGTACTTC. Translation: CATSGGAGQRKETQYF.

The rearrangement joins TRBV3-1 (or the pseudogene TRBV3-2) to TRBJ2-1; tentative D call: TRBD1 (6 bases). Trimming pared 7 bases from V and 10 bases from J, leaving 17 bases between. CDR3 length: 13 residues. Germline-derived CDR1 and CDR2 are LGHDT and YNNKEL (reference sequence). The DNA of the CDR3 is TGTGCCAGCAACCCTACTGGGACAAACGAGCAGTTCTTC. Protein: CASNPTGTNEQFF.